This TCR beta chain appears in the sequencing data of a study of CD8 T cells in ankylosing spondylitis. The study, taken as a whole, reports: Enrichment of disease-linked clones was reportedly significant in matched ankylosing spondylitis synovial fluid. A motif in TCR beta, a set of roughly eight highly homologous variants, appeared characteristic of ankylosing spondylitis blood. Some of these motif variants have turned up before, in reports on reactive arthritis synovial fluid and blood. The authors found the disease-linked clones to be CD8+ and relatively rare in peripheral blood.

The CDR3 sequence is 16 residues long. Germline lookup yields CDR1 SGHVS and CDR2 FNYEAQ. Trimming stripped 5 bases from V and 0 bases from J, with 14 bases between. In the case of this clonotype: Its antigen remains unknown.

5'-RACE, quantitative and with molecular barcodes, yielded the TCR beta libraries. From the 5' RACE reads, TCRdb called clonotypes with MiXCR, one entry per CDR3 protein. The repertoire includes about 500,000 distinct CDR3 sequences, approximately 12% of them detected once, and approximately 6.2% sits in the top ten. The rearrangement links TRBV7-6 to TRBJ2-1; D not certain. Sequenced sample: blood, either unsorted or a sorted T cell fraction (not recorded which). This receptor was taken from a male donor with ankylosing spondylitis. CDR3: CASSLVRLVSYNEQFF. Written as DNA, the CDR3 is TGTGCCAGCAGCCTTGTGAGGCTAGTCTCCTACAATGAGCAGTTCTTC.